The 10 T cell receptor beta chains given below trace back to one sample, sequenced in a study of T cell repertoires in cytomegalovirus infection. TCRdb passed the reads through MiXCR, listing each CDR3 protein once. The profile covers nearly 450,000 distinct CDR3 sequences, with approximately 30% appearing a single time and about an eighth taken by the ten largest. Sequencing was performed on PBMCs. The origin of the receptors is a human donor in good health (CMV status not recorded). Some clones in this sample may be carry-over from other donors' samples.

To note about this clonotype: A much larger clone lies one base from this, so it may be a read error. The chain carries TRBV7-2 and TRBJ1-6, with D uncertain. The CDR3 has 14 residues. Trimming shortened V by 4 bases and J by 5 bases, and 9 bases separated the two germline ends. Germline values: CDR1 SGHTA, CDR2 FQGNSA. The CDR3 DNA is TGTGCCAGCAGCTGTGGGGTTAATAATTCACCCCTCCACTTT. Translated, it gives CASSCGVNNSPLHF.

This clonotype was seen at least ten times. The chain is built from TRBV7-2 and TRBJ2-7; no reliable D call. CDR1 and CDR2 (germline): SGHTA, FQGNSA. Trimming cost V 7 bases and J 0 bases, with 22 bases left between them. The CDR3 is made up of 17 amino acids. For the CDR3, the DNA is TGTGCCAGCATCCTACGACTGAGGTCCTCTAGCTCCTACGAGCAGTACTTC. Residues: CASILRLRSSSSYEQYF.

This clonotype has just a few counts. The V call is TRBV6-2 or TRBV6-3, the J call TRBJ1-5, with 8 bases identical to TRBD1. With V trimmed by 6 bases and J by 2 bases, 6 bases remained unmatched. There are 15 residues in the CDR3. The germline V gene has CDR1 MNHEY and CDR2 SVGEGT. CDR3 DNA sequence: TGTGCCAGCAGACCCACGGACAGGGGCAATCAGCCCCAGCATTTT. Encoded protein: CASRPTDRGNQPQHF.

This clonotype was recorded at least ten times. This chain joins TRBV7-8 and TRBJ2-4; possibly TRBD1 for D (5 bases). Germline V CDR1 and CDR2: SGHVS, FQNEAQ. CDR3 length: 18 amino acids. V dropped 3 bases and J dropped 0 bases, with 18 bases sitting between them. The CDR3 here is CASSFGPTDRLAKNIQYF. CDR3 in DNA: TGTGCCAGCAGCTTTGGACCGACAGACCGACTAGCCAAAAACATTCAGTACTTC.

The sample holds a few counts of this clonotype. The CDR3 DNA follows: TGTGCCAGCAGGTTTACTAGCGGGGGGGCCAGTGAGCAGTTCTTC. Its protein product is CASRFTSGGASEQFF. The J gene is TRBJ2-1, the V gene TRBV12-3 or TRBV12-4, with 13 nucleotides matching TRBD2. This CDR3 contains 15 residues. V shed 6 bases and J 9 bases; nucleotides not matched to a gene: 8.

The chain links TRBV6-1 to TRBJ1-5; 7 bases agree with TRBD1. The CDR3 extends over 15 amino acids. V shed 4 bases, J shed 11 bases, and the junction held 14 bases outside the gene matches. Per germline, CDR1 MNHNS and CDR2 SASEGT. This CDR3 reads CASSGGDRGSLTQHF. CDR3 sequence (DNA): TGTGCCAGCAGTGGGGGGGACAGAGGGAGCTTAACCCAGCATTTT.

The chain combines TRBV23-1 with TRBJ2-5; D is unclear. TRBV23-1 is filed as an ORF, its function uncertain. The CDR3 totals 14 residues. Deletions cut 6 bases from V and 5 bases from J, with 16 bases between. The CDR3 loop reads CASSTTGAWETQYF. CDR3 DNA sequence: TGCGCCAGCAGCACGACCGGTGCGTGGGAGACCCAGTACTTC.

The sample holds a few counts of this clonotype. This sequence joins TRBV20-1 and TRBJ1-5; 11 bases are a match to TRBD1. Germline V CDR1 and CDR2: DFQATT, SNEGSKA (reference sequence). J gave up 4 bases and V 5 bases, and 1 base lay outside the gene matches. This CDR3 comprises 13 residues. CDR3 bases: TGCAGTGCTCGGGACAGGGGGAATCAGCCCCAGCATTTT. Translated: CSARDRGNQPQHF.

The chain links TRBV6-2 or TRBV6-3 to TRBJ1-2; D is ambiguous. CDR3 size: 12 residues. Germline V gene lookup returns CDR1 MNHEY and CDR2 SVGEGT. V was clipped by 5 bases and J by 8 bases, with 12 bases between them. CDR3 DNA sequence: TGTGCCAGCAGTCGTCAGCGGACCGGCTACACCTTC. This codes for CASSRQRTGYTF.

This clonotype came up a few times. This chain uses TRBV23-1 with TRBJ1-1; D is unresolved. TRBV23-1 is identified as an open reading frame with a role that is uncertain. Between the trimmed V and J ends, which lost 0 bases and 4 bases, there was a span of 15 bases. The CDR3 is made up of 16 amino acids. Here the CDR3 reads CASSQSSSMGFTEAFF. The CDR3 nucleotides read TGCGCCAGCAGTCAATCGTCAAGCATGGGATTCACTGAAGCTTTCTTT.